The 25 T cell receptor beta chains reported below all come from one sample, sequenced in a study of blood T cell repertoires in COVID-19. Only in-frame clones appear in the TCRdb table, and some are missing; sequencing was by immunoSEQ multiplex PCR. Altogether about 250,000 clones are present, 80% to 90% being singletons, with the ten largest covering around 3.5%. The sample comprised PBMCs or T cells enriched from blood (not recorded which). Source of these receptors: a middle-aged woman who had been exposed to COVID-19.

V usage is TRBV5-1 and J usage is TRBJ1-6, with TRBD1 matching over 9 bases. From germline, CDR1 is SGHRS and CDR2 YFSETQ. CDR3 size: 14 residues. Trimming removed 2 bases from V and 10 bases from J; junction bases left unmatched: 4. The CDR3 sequence: CASSLQGADSPLHF. The CDR3 DNA follows: TGCGCCAGCAGCTTACAGGGGGCGGACTCACCCCTCCACTTT.

The V call is TRBV19, the J call TRBJ1-4, with D unclear. This CDR3 contains 14 residues. The germline V gene encodes CDR1 LNHDA and CDR2 SQIVND (reference sequence). V gave up 3 bases and J gave up 3 bases, with 8 bases separating them. CDR3 loop: CASSIGWSNEKLFF. In nucleotides, the CDR3 is TGTGCCAGTAGTATCGGTTGGTCTAATGAAAAACTGTTTTTT.

V and J are TRBV19 and TRBJ1-2, with 9 nucleotides matching TRBD1. The CDR3 runs 15 residues. Germline V lookup: CDR1 LNHDA, CDR2 SQIVND (reference sequence). The V gene end was trimmed by 3 bases and the J gene end by 4 bases; junction bases not matched to a gene: 6. As DNA, the CDR3 is TGTGCCAGTAGTATCTTGGACAGGGGAGGCTATGGCTACACCTTC. Its translation: CASSILDRGGYGYTF.

The rearrangement joins TRBV7-2 to TRBJ1-1; no reliable D call. CDR1 and CDR2 (germline): SGHTA, FQGNSA. The CDR3 loop spans 12 amino acids. The V end was cut by 5 bases, the J end by 1 base, with 5 bases between. CDR3 protein: CASSPQNTEAFF. The CDR3 DNA reads as TGTGCCAGCAGCCCACAGAACACTGAAGCTTTCTTT.

The rearrangement links TRBV19 to TRBJ1-4; D may be TRBD1 (6 bases). Germline V gene sequence: CDR1 LNHDA, CDR2 SQIVND (reference sequence). The CDR3 length is 14 residues. Between the trimmed V and J ends, which lost 7 bases and 8 bases, there was a span of 17 bases. The CDR3 spells CASTQTGSGEKLFF. The CDR3 DNA is TGTGCCAGTACTCAAACAGGGTCGGGCGAAAAACTGTTTTTT.

This chain uses TRBV25-1 with TRBJ2-3; TRBD2 aligns across 11 bases. The CDR3 has 16 amino acids. V gave up 2 bases and J gave up 4 bases; unmatched junction bases: 5. The germline CDR1 and CDR2 sequences are MGHDK and SYGVNS. CDR3 nucleotide sequence: TGTGCCAGCAGTGAAACCCTAGCGGGGGGAGCAGATACGCAGTATTTT. Protein product: CASSETLAGGADTQYF. The full variable domain, with the rest looked up from reference TRBV25-1 and TRBJ2-3, is EADIYQTPRYLVIGTGKKITLECSQTMGHDKMYWYQQDPGMELHLIHYSYGVNSTEKGDLSSESTVSRIRTEHFPLTLESARPSHTSQYLCASSETLAGGADTQYFGPGTRLTVL.

The CDR3 reads CASSERGQLNTEAFF. The CDR3 DNA is TGTGCCAGCAGCGAACGGGGACAGCTGAACACTGAAGCTTTCTTT. The rearrangement links TRBV6-2 or TRBV6-3 to TRBJ1-1, with 7 bases lining up with TRBD1. V shed 6 bases and J 0 bases; nucleotides not matched to a gene: 7. The CDR3 totals 15 residues. CDR1 is MNHEY, CDR2 SVGEGT, per germline.

In this sample, this clone turned up once. The V and J genes are TRBV3-1 (or the pseudogene TRBV3-2) and TRBJ2-3, with 9 bases fitting TRBD1. Germline CDR1 LGHDT, CDR2 YNNKEL (reference sequence). V lost 4 bases to trimming and J lost 1 base; unmatched junction nucleotides: 3. The CDR3 extends over 15 amino acids. CDR3 in amino acids: CASSLRTGGTDTQYF. In DNA form, the CDR3 reads TGTGCCAGCAGCCTCAGGACAGGGGGCACAGATACGCAGTATTTT.

CDR3 amino acids: CASSRDFSGINEQFF. The CDR3 bases are TGTGCCAGCAGCCGGGACTTCTCGGGCATCAATGAGCAGTTCTTC. The chain joins TRBV7-9 to TRBJ2-1, with D possibly being TRBD2 (6 bases). The CDR3 loop spans 15 amino acids. Germline V gene lookup returns CDR1 SEHNR and CDR2 FQNEAQ (reference sequence). Deletions cut 5 bases from V and 6 bases from J, with 17 bases between.

Of note for this clone: Other DNA sequences in the same sample also yield this CDR3. This sequence joins TRBV24-1 and TRBJ1-2; 10 nucleotides align to TRBD1. CDR3 length: 14 amino acids. The germline V gene encodes CDR1 KGHDR and CDR2 SFDVKD. V dropped 4 bases and J dropped 5; count of bases not matched to a gene: 3. The CDR3 nucleotides read TGTGCCACCAGTGACGGGGACAGGGGATATGGCTACACCTTC. Translating it yields CATSDGDRGYGYTF.

The chain couples TRBV2 to TRBJ1-2, with D unresolved. This CDR3 is built from 11 residues. The V gene's germline CDR1 is SNHLY and CDR2 FYNNEI. Trimming removed 9 bases from V and 7 bases from J, with 12 bases in between. CDR3 protein: CASGDAFGYTF. CDR3 sequence (DNA): TGTGCCAGTGGAGACGCTTTTGGCTACACCTTC.

J is TRBJ2-3 and V is TRBV24-1; weak D call: TRBD1 (5 bases). V was trimmed by 0 bases and J by 4 bases, leaving 13 bases between them. The CDR3 totals 16 residues. Germline V gene sequence: CDR1 KGHDR, CDR2 SFDVKD. The CDR3 protein is CATSDLPGKDADTQYF. The CDR3 DNA follows: TGTGCCACCAGTGATTTGCCAGGGAAGGATGCAGATACGCAGTATTTT.

The chain couples TRBV9 to TRBJ1-1; maybe TRBD1 (5 bases). Germline-derived CDR1 and CDR2 are SGDLS and YYNGEE. V was pared by 3 bases and J by 2 bases, with 14 bases between. This CDR3 region has 15 residues. CDR3 sequence reads: CASSAAHRRNTEAFF. CDR3 sequence (DNA): TGTGCCAGCAGCGCGGCCCACAGGCGTAACACTGAAGCTTTCTTT.

The chain is built from TRBV30 and TRBJ1-5; 10 nucleotides match TRBD1. In germline, CDR1 is GTSNPN, CDR2 SVGIG (reference sequence). The CDR3 runs 16 residues. J was trimmed by 4 bases and V by 0 bases; bases with no gene match: 6. CDR3 residues: CAWSVRTGGLNQPQHF. The DNA for the CDR3 is TGTGCCTGGAGTGTACGGACAGGGGGATTGAATCAGCCCCAGCATTTT. Full variable domain (rest looked up from reference TRBV30 and TRBJ1-5): SQTIHQWPATLVQPVGSPLSLECTVEGTSNPNLYWYRQAAGRGLQLLFYSVGIGQISSEVPQNLSASRPQDRQFILSSKKLLLSDSGFYLCAWSVRTGGLNQPQHFGDGTRLSIL.

The rearrangement uses TRBV4-3 and TRBJ2-1; 10 bases line up with TRBD2. The V gene end was trimmed by 0 bases and the J gene end by 2 bases; junction bases not matched to a gene: 10. Germline assignment: CDR1 LGHNA and CDR2 YSLEER. The CDR3 runs to 19 residues. The CDR3 loop reads CASSQDWGGLAVAYNEQFF. The CDR3 DNA reads TGCGCCAGCAGCCAAGATTGGGGAGGACTAGCGGTTGCCTACAATGAGCAGTTCTTC.

This rearrangement joins TRBV6-4 to TRBJ2-1; D unresolved. V lost 3 bases and J lost 2, with 11 bases in between. This CDR3 comprises 15 residues. From germline, CDR1 is MRHNA and CDR2 SNTAGT. The CDR3 DNA sequence: TGTGCCAGCAGTGAAGACTTTCCGCCCTACAATGAGCAGTTCTTC. Protein product: CASSEDFPPYNEQFF.

The rearrangement joins TRBV18 to TRBJ2-2, with D tentatively TRBD1 (5 bases). CDR3 length: 20 residues. Germline V gene lookup returns CDR1 KGHSH and CDR2 LQKENI. The germline V and J ends were trimmed by 2 bases and 7 bases, with 29 bases remaining between them. The CDR3 coding sequence is TGTGCCAGCTCACCAACTCTTGACAGACGCGGCCAAAAGGGCGACGGGGAGCTGTTTTTT. Its translation: CASSPTLDRRGQKGDGELFF.

V usage is TRBV20-1 and J usage is TRBJ2-1; D is unresolved. This CDR3 comprises 10 residues. Germline lookup yields CDR1 DFQATT and CDR2 SNEGSKA (reference sequence). The V and J ends lost 6 bases and 3 bases respectively, with 3 bases between them. CDR3 sequence: CSALYNEQFF. The CDR3 DNA reads TGCAGTGCCCTCTACAATGAGCAGTTCTTC.

V and J are TRBV3-1 (or the pseudogene TRBV3-2) and TRBJ1-1; TRBD1 might be the D (5 bases). Deletions cut 0 bases from V and 9 bases from J, with 17 bases between. There are 15 residues in the CDR3. The germline V gene has CDR1 LGHDT and CDR2 YNNKEL (reference sequence). This CDR3 is CASSQEGWGGFQAFF. CDR3 coding DNA: TGTGCCAGCAGCCAAGAGGGATGGGGGGGTTTTCAAGCTTTCTTT.

The V and J genes are TRBV20-1 and TRBJ2-3; possibly TRBD1 for D (7 bases). V lost 6 bases and J 9 bases, leaving 10 bases between the germline ends. The CDR3 contains 10 residues. Germline values: CDR1 DFQATT, CDR2 SNEGSKA (reference sequence). CDR3 bases: TGCAGTGCCAGGGGGGCCACGCAGTATTTT. It specifies CSARGATQYF.

The chain combines TRBV3-1 (or the pseudogene TRBV3-2) with TRBJ2-1; 7 bases map to TRBD2. The CDR3 extends over 16 amino acids. From germline, CDR1 is LGHDT and CDR2 YNNKEL (reference sequence). Germline trimming cut 0 bases from V and 4 bases from J; bases unmatched to any gene: 6. For the CDR3, the DNA is TGTGCCAGCAGCCAAGAAGGCGGGGGTGGTTACAATGAGCAGTTCTTC. Amino acids: CASSQEGGGGYNEQFF.

The chain uses TRBV29-1 and TRBJ1-1; D not certain. The CDR3 runs to 14 residues. The V end lost 3 bases, the J end lost 2 bases, and 13 bases lay between the germline ends. Germline CDR1 SQVTM, CDR2 ANQGSEA. In nucleotides, the CDR3 is TGCAGCGTTGATGGGCAAACGACCAACACTGAAGCTTTCTTT. Its protein product is CSVDGQTTNTEAFF.

The chain combines TRBV28 with TRBJ1-5, with 8 nucleotides matching TRBD1. Trimming cost V 5 bases and J 6 bases; bases outside gene matches: 12. The CDR3 loop spans 16 amino acids. CDR1 and CDR2 (germline): MDHEN, SYDVKM. The DNA of the CDR3 is TGTGCCAGCAGTGACAATAGCGGACAGGGAGGTCAGCCCCAGCATTTT. It yields the protein CASSDNSGQGGQPQHF.

The chain recombines TRBV7-9 with TRBJ1-1; a weak D match, TRBD1 (6 bases). Germline V gene lookup returns CDR1 SEHNR and CDR2 FQNEAQ (reference sequence). The ends were cut back, 7 bases at V and 1 base at J, with 10 bases in the middle. The CDR3 covers 13 residues. This CDR3 is CASTQGTNTEAFF. The CDR3 coding sequence is TGTGCCAGCACTCAGGGGACGAACACTGAAGCTTTCTTT.

This sequence joins TRBV24-1 and TRBJ2-7, with TRBD1 matching 8 bases. From germline, CDR1 is KGHDR and CDR2 SFDVKD. The CDR3 runs to 15 residues. The V segment lost 5 bases and the J segment 1 base; nucleotides outside the gene matches: 6. The CDR3 loop reads CATSAFQGASYEQYF. The CDR3, as DNA: TGTGCCACCAGTGCCTTTCAGGGGGCTTCCTACGAGCAGTACTTC.